This T cell receptor beta chain was sequenced in a study of prognosis after radiotherapy for stage I lung cancer. The genomic DNA TCR beta CDR3 region underwent two rounds of multiplex PCR. Specific primers for each TRBV and TRBJ gene were what first-round PCR used. TCRdb reprocessed the multiplex PCR reads with MiXCR, giving one entry per CDR3 protein. The sample holds roughly 32,000 distinct CDR3 sequences; around 43% are singletons and the top ten take approximately 15%. This clonotype was seen many times. Trimming left V 6 bases short and J 7 bases short, with 21 bases between. The CDR3 consists of 15 residues.

The receptor's source is a donor aged 50 or older with non-small cell lung cancer. Material: PBMCs, obtained before or after stereotactic body radiation therapy (not recorded which). This sequence joins TRBV12-3 or TRBV12-4 and TRBJ2-5; maybe TRBD1 (6 bases). This CDR3 is CASSPGHAGVGTQYF. In DNA, the CDR3 is TGTGCCAGCAGCCCGGGACACGCAGGCGTCGGGACCCAGTACTTC.